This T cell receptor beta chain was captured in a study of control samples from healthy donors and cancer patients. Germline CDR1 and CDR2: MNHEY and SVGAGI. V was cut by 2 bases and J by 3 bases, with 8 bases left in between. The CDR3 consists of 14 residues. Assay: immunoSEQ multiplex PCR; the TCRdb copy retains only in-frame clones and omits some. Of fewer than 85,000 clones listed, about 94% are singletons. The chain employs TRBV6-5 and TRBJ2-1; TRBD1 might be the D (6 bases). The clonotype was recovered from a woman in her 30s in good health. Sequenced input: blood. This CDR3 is CASSYGQNYNEQFF. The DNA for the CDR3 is TGTGCCAGCAGTTACGGACAGAACTACAATGAGCAGTTCTTC.